This note documents a single T cell receptor beta chain sequence. Profiled with immunoSEQ multiplex PCR; TCRdb holds only in-frame clones, not every one. The sample lists about 680,000 clones, 89% occurring once. This sample is part of a study of Ad26.COV2.S vaccination and SARS-CoV-2 variants. CDR3 length: 14 amino acids. The germline V gene encodes CDR1 KGHSH and CDR2 LQKENI. The V and J ends lost 4 bases and 0 bases respectively, with 6 bases between them. Treatment defined: 15 to 20 received Ad26.COV2.S at low or high dose, single or two shots; several received placebo; per-sample allocation not given. Day 63 following the first vaccine or placebo injection was when the samples were taken.

The rearrangement joins TRBV18 to TRBJ2-2; D gene unclear. The sequence came from a person between 18 and 60 years old who received the Ad26.COV2.S COVID-19 vaccine or a placebo. The material sequenced was peripheral blood, taken in a trial of Ad26.COV2.S vaccine versus placebo. The CDR3 DNA follows: TGTGCCAGCTCACTAGACACGAACACCGGGGAGCTGTTTTTT. Translation gives CASSLDTNTGELFF.